Following are 13 T cell receptor beta chains from one sample sequenced in a study of T-cell memory formation after mild COVID-19. TCRdb reprocessed the 5' RACE reads with MiXCR, giving one entry per CDR3 protein. Among about 470,000 distinct CDR3 sequences, roughly 18% were seen once, and the ten largest hold 9% to 15%. Sequencing was done on a sample of PBMCs or a T cell subset sorted from them (not recorded which). The receptors shown here come from an adult woman who had mild COVID-19 (a few samples of this study predate the infection). Cell type and time point are not known.

The genes are TRBV7-2 and TRBJ1-2; 11 bases fit TRBD1. V lost 9 bases, J lost 7 bases, and 16 bases stayed unmatched. Germline V gene sequence: CDR1 SGHTA, CDR2 FQGNSA. The CDR3 consists of 16 residues. The CDR3 DNA sequence: TGTGCCAGTCTTGCGCTTCCGGGACAGGGGGAGGTTGGCTACACCTTC. Amino acids: CASLALPGQGEVGYTF.

V is TRBV7-2 and J is TRBJ2-1; TRBD2 matches at 9 bases. Germline V CDR1 and CDR2: SGHTA, FQGNSA. The V gene end was trimmed by 1 base and the J gene end by 0 bases; junction bases not matched to a gene: 1. The CDR3 runs 16 residues. In DNA form, the CDR3 reads TGTGCCAGCAGCTTAGTAGCGGGGGCCTCCTACAATGAGCAGTTCTTC. It yields the protein CASSLVAGASYNEQFF.

The sample holds a few counts of this clonotype. V gene TRBV6-1 combines with J gene TRBJ1-2; D unresolved. CDR1 is MNHNS and CDR2 is SASEGT in the germline V gene. V lost 6 bases and J 2 bases, leaving 10 bases between the germline ends. The CDR3 runs 13 residues. CDR3 sequence (DNA): TGTGCCAGCAGAACCGGAACCAACTATGGCTACACCTTC. Encoded protein: CASRTGTNYGYTF.

This clonotype was counted only a few times. V is TRBV6-5 and J is TRBJ1-6; D remains ambiguous. CDR1 is MNHEY and CDR2 is SVGAGI in the germline V gene. The CDR3 sequence is 15 residues long. V lost 7 bases and J 8 bases, leaving 18 bases between the germline ends. The CDR3 loop reads CASTRSGVFDSPLHF. The CDR3 bases are TGTGCCAGCACCCGCTCCGGGGTGTTCGATTCACCCCTCCACTTT.

V is TRBV21-1 and J is TRBJ2-6; the D call in the table, TRBD1, was not verified against the DNA. TRBV21-1 is an annotated pseudogene. The CDR3 runs 18 residues. The CDR3 is CASSNRQGHPSGANVLTF. CDR3 sequence (DNA): TGTGCCAGCAGTAATAGACAGGGACACCCCTCTGGGGCCAACGTCCTGACTTTC.

The CDR3 DNA is TGCGCCAGCAGCCAAGATCTGGCGGGGGCAAGTAATGAAAAACTGTTTTTT. Its protein product is CASSQDLAGASNEKLFF. V gene TRBV4-1 combines with J gene TRBJ1-4, with D possibly being TRBD1 (6 bases). Trimming pared 0 bases from V and 4 bases from J, leaving 15 bases between. This CDR3 has 17 residues. CDR1 is MGHRA, CDR2 YSYEKL, per germline.

This clonotype was seen a few times. The chain is built from TRBV7-9 and TRBJ1-1; D gene ambiguous. Per germline, CDR1 SEHNR and CDR2 FQNEAQ (reference sequence). Trimming removed 4 bases from V and 1 base from J, with 7 bases in between. The CDR3 has 13 amino acids. The CDR3 DNA is TGTGCCAGCAGCTCGGTCCCGAACACTGAAGCTTTCTTT. It specifies CASSSVPNTEAFF.

The rearrangement joins TRBV2 to TRBJ1-2, with 10 bases lining up with TRBD1. The J segment lost 4 bases and the V segment lost 1 base, leaving 6 bases of the junction unmatched. CDR1 is SNHLY, CDR2 FYNNEI, per germline. CDR3 length: 16 amino acids. The CDR3: CASSEGRDRGSYGYTF. The DNA of the CDR3 is TGTGCCAGCAGTGAAGGCCGGGACAGGGGCAGCTATGGCTACACCTTC.

This clonotype has a handful of counts. The genes are TRBV20-1 and TRBJ2-1; a weak D match, TRBD2 (5 bases). The ends were cut back, 5 bases at V and 8 bases at J, with 19 bases in the middle. The CDR3 is 14 amino acids. In germline, CDR1 is DFQATT, CDR2 SNEGSKA (reference sequence). The CDR3 region has the DNA TGCAGTGCTGCTAGCCGGAGCCAAGGCGATGAGCAGTTCTTC. It codes for CSAASRSQGDEQFF.

This clonotype has a count of ten or more. J is TRBJ2-1 and V is TRBV29-1, with TRBD2 matching 7 bases. Germline-derived CDR1 and CDR2 are SQVTM and ANQGSEA. CDR3 size: 15 residues. Losses at the gene ends were 5 bases for V and 2 bases for J; bases not matched to a gene: 9. CDR3 protein: CSVPPSGLAYNEQFF. CDR3 DNA: TGCAGCGTTCCACCTAGCGGCCTAGCCTACAATGAGCAGTTCTTC.

V gene TRBV27 combines with J gene TRBJ2-5; D may be TRBD1 (6 bases). V was cut by 6 bases and J by 2 bases, with 10 bases left in between. Germline V CDR1 and CDR2: MNHEY, SMNVEV (reference sequence). This CDR3 has 13 residues. In nucleotides, the CDR3 is TGTGCCAGCAGGGGGGCCGAACAAGAGACCCAGTACTTC. Translated: CASRGAEQETQYF.

This clonotype was seen ten or more times. The gene calls are TRBV7-9 and TRBJ2-7; tentative D call: TRBD1 (5 bases). Trimming stripped 5 bases from V and 1 base from J, with 6 bases between. CDR1 is SEHNR, CDR2 FQNEAQ, per germline (reference sequence). The CDR3 runs 12 residues. This CDR3 reads CASSRQSYEQYF. The CDR3 DNA is TGTGCCAGCAGCCGACAGTCCTACGAGCAGTACTTC.

J is TRBJ1-1 and V is TRBV12-3 or TRBV12-4; perhaps TRBD1 as D (6 bases). V was pared by 5 bases and J by 4 bases, with 23 bases between. CDR3 length: 17 amino acids. The CDR3 DNA sequence: TGTGCCAGCAGTGGACGGGCCCTGCGGGGGCTGGGCACTGAAGCTTTCTTT. Translation gives CASSGRALRGLGTEAFF.